The clone carrying this T cell receptor (beta chain) was seen a handful of times. The data were taken from a study of T-cell reconstitution after alpha-beta-depleted transplantation in children. Looked up from germline, CDR1 is SEHNR and CDR2 is FQNEAQ (reference sequence). CDR3 length equals 13 residues. With 6 bases removed from V and 4 bases from J, the gap between germline ends came to 13 bases. Preparation of the TCRbeta library used unique molecular identifiers. A single record per CDR3 protein comes from TCRdb applying MiXCR to the PCR reads. The data contain about 600,000 distinct CDR3 sequences, roughly a tenth of them singletons.

J is TRBJ2-7 and V is TRBV7-9, with D perhaps matching TRBD1 (5 bases). This receptor was taken from a human donor who donated a stem cell graft to a child with acute myeloid leukemia. The sample here was PBMCs from the stem cell graft donor, taken from the stem cell graft. This chain's CDR3 is CASRASTGYEQYF. The CDR3 DNA follows: TGTGCCAGCAGGGCATCCACAGGTTACGAGCAGTACTTC. Full variable domain (missing parts from reference TRBV7-9 and TRBJ2-7): DTGVSQNPRHKITKRGQNVTFRCDPISEHNRLYWYRQTLGQGPEFLTYFQNEAQLEKSRLLSDRFSAERPKGSFSTLEIQRTEQGDSAMYLCASRASTGYEQYFGPGTRLTVT.